This T cell receptor (beta chain) was profiled in a study of blood T cell repertoires in COVID-19. CDR1 is SGHRS, CDR2 YFSETQ, per germline. Trimming took 1 base from V and 0 from J; bases not matched to a gene: 8. The CDR3 is 19 residues long. Only in-frame clones appear in the TCRdb table, and some are missing; sequencing was by immunoSEQ multiplex PCR. The sample lists 160,000 or so clones, roughly 90% occurring once. The rearrangement joins TRBV5-1 to TRBJ2-4; 12 bases map to TRBD2. The sequenced sample was PBMCs or T cells enriched from blood (not recorded which). The source is a human donor with acute COVID-19. The donor label of this sample is uncertain. CDR3 coding DNA: TGCGCCAGCAGCTTGTCGACTAGCGGGGGACCCGTAGCCAAAAACATTCAGTACTTC. It yields the protein CASSLSTSGGPVAKNIQYF.